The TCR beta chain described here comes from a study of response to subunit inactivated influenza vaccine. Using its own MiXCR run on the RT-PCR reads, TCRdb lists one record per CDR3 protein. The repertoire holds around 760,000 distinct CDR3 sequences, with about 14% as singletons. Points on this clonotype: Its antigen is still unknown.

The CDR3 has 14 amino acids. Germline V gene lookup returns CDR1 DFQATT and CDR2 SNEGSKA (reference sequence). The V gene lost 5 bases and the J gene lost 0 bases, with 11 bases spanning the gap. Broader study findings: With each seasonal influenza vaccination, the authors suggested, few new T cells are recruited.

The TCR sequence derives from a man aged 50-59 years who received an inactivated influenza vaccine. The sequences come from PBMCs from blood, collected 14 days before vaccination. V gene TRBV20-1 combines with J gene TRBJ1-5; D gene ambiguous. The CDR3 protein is CSASENYSNQPQHF. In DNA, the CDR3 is TGCAGTGCTTCAGAGAACTATAGCAATCAGCCCCAGCATTTT.